The clone carrying this TCR beta chain was detected once. Produced via immunoSEQ multiplex PCR; TCRdb's table is partial and in-frame only. The sample holds 130,000 to 150,000 clones; around 86% are singletons and the top ten take around 4.9%. Germline CDR1 reads MNHEY; CDR2 reads SMNVEV (reference sequence). V lost 2 bases and J 0 bases, leaving 4 bases between the germline ends. The CDR3 runs 14 residues. The sample belongs to a study of control samples from healthy donors and cancer patients. The chain uses TRBV27 and TRBJ2-2; D not resolved. Sequencing was carried out using blood. The clonotype was recovered from a man in his thirties or forties in good health. DNA of the CDR3: TGTGCCAGCAGTTTAACAACGAACACCGGGGAGCTGTTTTTT. Protein sequence: CASSLTTNTGELFF.